Below are 17 T cell receptor beta chains sequenced from a single sample in a study of T cells in narcolepsy. These receptors have no identified antigens. The repertoire was sequenced with immunoSEQ multiplex PCR; TCRdb's copy has only in-frame clones and lacks some. The table shows fewer than 1,500 clones, with 40% occurring only once. Sample: cultured CD8+ T cells from cerebrospinal fluid. The receptor source for this set is a human donor with narcolepsy.

V usage is TRBV27 and J usage is TRBJ2-7, with 12 bases lining up with TRBD1. This CDR3 spans 16 amino acids. V shed 7 bases, J shed 12 bases, and the junction held 19 bases outside the gene matches. CDR1 MNHEY and CDR2 SMNVEV come from the germline V gene (reference sequence). CDR3 DNA sequence: TGTGCCAGCATATCCTATCCGGGACAGGGGGCGGTTAAGGCGTACTTC. Translated, it gives CASISYPGQGAVKAYF.

This clone was observed a single time. J is TRBJ1-3 and V is TRBV5-5; 7 nucleotides match TRBD1. Germline CDR1 and CDR2: SGHKS and YYEKEE (reference sequence). This CDR3 has 15 residues. V trimming: 4 bases; J trimming: 1 base; junction bases outside the gene matches: 5. The CDR3 loop is CASSPRGVSGNTIYF. The CDR3 DNA sequence: TGTGCCAGCAGCCCCAGGGGGGTGTCTGGAAACACCATATATTTT.

In this sample, this clone turned up once. One end of the junction does not line up with germline, which may come from a read error. The rearrangement joins TRBV2 to TRBJ2-1; no reliable D call. The germline CDR1 and CDR2 sequences are SNHLY and FYNNEI. The CDR3 extends over 14 amino acids. The CDR3 protein is CATSVTRLYNEQFF. The CDR3 DNA follows: TGTGCCACCAGTGTCACGAGACTCTACAATGAGCAGTTCTTC.

This chain joins TRBV7-6 and TRBJ2-7; D not certain. Germline V CDR1 and CDR2: SGHVS, FNYEAQ. V dropped 5 bases and J dropped 6 bases, with 11 bases sitting between them. This CDR3 region has 12 residues. The CDR3 DNA follows: TGTGCCAGCAGCGTCGACCCGGGCGAGCAGTACTTC. The encoded protein is CASSVDPGEQYF.

This chain uses TRBV6-6 with TRBJ1-3, with unresolved D. V was trimmed by 0 bases and J by 3 bases, leaving 9 bases between them. This CDR3 region has 15 residues. Looked up from germline, CDR1 is MNHNY and CDR2 is SVGAGI (reference sequence). DNA for the CDR3: TGTGCCAGCAGTTACTCGTCGCAGCGTGGAAACACCATATATTTT. Translating it yields CASSYSSQRGNTIYF.

To note about this clone: Relative to the germline gene, one junction end is altered; a read error may explain this. V is TRBV4-1 and J is TRBJ1-5, with D unclear. The CDR3 totals 15 residues. Germline values: CDR1 MGHRA, CDR2 YSYEKL. CDR3 nucleotide sequence: TGCGCCAGCAGCCAAGATTTGGGATCTGTTCAGCCCCATCATTTT. As protein: CASSQDLGSVQPHHF.

V usage is TRBV13 and J usage is TRBJ2-5; 8 bases agree with TRBD2. This CDR3 is 13 amino acids long. V lost 3 bases and J lost 6; bases outside the gene matches: 3. Germline CDR1 and CDR2: PRHDT and FYEKMQ (reference sequence). DNA of the CDR3: TGTGCCAGCAGCTTGCCGGGAGGGCAGACCCAGTACTTC. Protein: CASSLPGGQTQYF. The whole variable domain, remainder taken from reference TRBV13 and TRBJ2-5, is AAGVIQSPRHLIKEKRETATLKCYPIPRHDTVYWYQQGPGQDPQFLISFYEKMQSDKGSIPDRFSAQQFSDYHSELNMSSLELGDSALYFCASSLPGGQTQYFGPGTRLLVL.

This chain joins TRBV6-1 and TRBJ1-3, with D possibly matching TRBD1 (6 bases). Trimming stripped 4 bases from V and 2 bases from J, with 12 bases between. Germline V gives CDR1 MNHNS, CDR2 SASEGT. The CDR3 is 15 residues long. CDR3 bases: TGTGCCAGCAGTGTTTCAGGGGTCCCTGGAAACACCATATATTTT. As protein: CASSVSGVPGNTIYF.

This chain uses TRBV5-6 with TRBJ1-1; perhaps TRBD1 as D (5 bases). CDR1 and CDR2 (germline): SGHDT, YYEEEE. This CDR3 has 14 residues. Trimming stripped 4 bases from V and 4 bases from J, with 14 bases between. This CDR3 reads CASSGTGGSTEAFF. CDR3 in DNA: TGTGCCAGCAGCGGCACGGGGGGAAGCACTGAAGCTTTCTTT.

As to this clone: The junction and the germline gene differ at one end; a read error may be behind it. The V call is TRBV29-1, the J call TRBJ1-3, with D tentatively TRBD1 (5 bases). The CDR3 sequence is 12 residues long. Germline V CDR1 and CDR2: SQVTM, ANQGSEA. In DNA form, the CDR3 reads TGCAGCACCTTGGGGCCTGGAGACACCATATATTTT. Protein: CSTLGPGDTIYF.

Notes on this clone: A far more abundant clone sits one base away, making this likely a read error. Other DNA sequences from this sample encode an identical CDR3 as well. This chain uses TRBV29-1 with TRBJ2-1, with 11 bases aligning to TRBD1. The CDR3 is made up of 14 amino acids. With 7 bases clipped from V and 4 bases from J, the junction kept 6 bases outside the gene matches. CDR1 and CDR2 from the germline V gene are SQVTM and ANQGSEA. CDR3 protein: CSALGQGAYNEQFF. CDR3 sequence (DNA): TGCAGCGCCCTTGGACAGGGGGCGTACAATGAGCAGTTCTTC.

Note on this clone: Only one base separates this from a far larger clonotype, so it likely reflects a read error. The J gene is TRBJ1-2, the V gene TRBV15; D gene ambiguous. Trimming pared 0 bases from V and 10 bases from J, leaving 18 bases between. CDR3 size: 15 residues. In germline, CDR1 is LNHNV, CDR2 YYDKDF (reference sequence). DNA of the CDR3: TGTGCCACCAGCAGAGATCTAGGGCTGGGTAATGACTACACCTTC. This encodes CATSRDLGLGNDYTF.

To note about this clone: Its ends do not fully match the called genes, so a read error is possible. The gene calls are TRBV5-6 and TRBJ2-4; D call uncertain. CDR1 and CDR2 (germline): SGHDT, YYEEEE. This CDR3 has 16 residues. The CDR3 bases are TGTGCCAGCAGCTTGTCGCACGTAGTAGCCAAAAACTTTCAGTACTTC. Encoded protein: CASSLSHVVAKNFQYF.

This clone came up a few times. The CDR3 loop reads CASSLGLAGLLTDTQYF. The CDR3 DNA is TGTGCCAGCAGCTTAGGTTTAGCGGGGTTACTCACAGATACGCAGTATTTT. The rearrangement joins TRBV4-2 to TRBJ2-3; TRBD2 matches at 8 bases. The CDR3 length is 17 residues. CDR1 is LGHNA and CDR2 is YNFKEQ in the germline V gene. With V trimmed by 5 bases and J by 2 bases, 12 bases remained unmatched.

The chain joins TRBV2 to TRBJ1-1; 7 bases align to TRBD1. The CDR3 contains 13 residues. After removal of 4 bases from V and 7 bases from J, the junction contained 6 bases not matched to a gene. The V gene's germline CDR1 is SNHLY and CDR2 FYNNEI. CDR3 sequence (DNA): TGTGCCAGCAGTGTTAATGGACAGGATGAAGCTTTCTTT. It specifies CASSVNGQDEAFF.

CDR3 coding DNA: TGTGCCAGCAGTTTTCGGACGGGGAACTATGGCTACACCTTC. Translation: CASSFRTGNYGYTF. J is TRBJ1-2 and V is TRBV6-5; D is ambiguous. CDR1 MNHEY and CDR2 SVGAGI come from the germline V gene. CDR3 length: 14 residues. Trimming took off 4 bases at V and 2 bases at J, with 11 bases between the two ends.

The V gene is TRBV18, the J gene TRBJ2-1; D not resolved. Per the germline V gene, CDR1 is KGHSH and CDR2 is LQKENI. Between the trimmed V and J ends, which lost 1 base and 8 bases, there was a span of 21 bases. The CDR3 is made up of 17 amino acids. The DNA for the CDR3 is TGTGCCAGCTCACCACAAGACGGCAGCCTAAACTTAGATGAGCAGTTCTTC. Translating it yields CASSPQDGSLNLDEQFF. Full variable domain (remainder filled in from reference TRBV18 and TRBJ2-1): NAGVMQNPRHLVRRRGQEARLRCSPMKGHSHVYWYRQLPEEGLKFMVYLQKENIIDESGMPKERFSAEFPKEGPSILRIQQVVRGDSAAYFCASSPQDGSLNLDEQFFGPGTRLTVL.